These 28 T cell receptor beta chains originate from one sample sequenced in a study of blood T cell repertoires in COVID-19. Assay used: immunoSEQ multiplex PCR; TCRdb lists only in-frame clones, some missing. The table includes a few hundred thousand clones, more than 70% detected once. The sample taken for sequencing was peripheral blood. The receptors originated from a woman aged 45-65 years with acute or convalescent COVID-19.

On this clone: Sequence at one end of the junction differs from germline and may be a read error. The chain combines TRBV9 with TRBJ1-2; D possibly corresponds to TRBD1 (5 bases). The CDR3 totals 14 residues. The germline V gene has CDR1 SGDLS and CDR2 YYNGEE. CDR3: CASSVDSGGAGRGF. CDR3 nucleotide sequence: TGTGCCAGCAGCGTAGATTCCGGAGGGGCAGGCCGAGGCTTC.

This clone was seen a few times. The same CDR3 can be traced to other DNA sequences in this sample. The chain recombines TRBV6-5 with TRBJ1-4, with 8 positions matching TRBD1. Germline trimming cut 6 bases from V and 8 bases from J; bases unmatched to any gene: 11. Germline assignment: CDR1 MNHEY and CDR2 SVGAGI. The CDR3 spans 15 residues. In DNA form, the CDR3 reads TGTGCCAGCAGCCGCGGACAGGGAGCCGGGGAAAAACTGTTTTTT. Translated, it gives CASSRGQGAGEKLFF.

The J gene is TRBJ2-3, the V gene TRBV18, with 8 nucleotides matching TRBD1. This CDR3 contains 16 residues. After removal of 1 base from V and 4 bases from J, the junction contained 7 bases not matched to a gene. Germline V gives CDR1 KGHSH, CDR2 LQKENI. The CDR3 sequence is CASSPLTGGLADTQYF. The CDR3 region has the DNA TGTGCCAGCTCACCACTAACAGGGGGATTGGCAGATACGCAGTATTTT. Together with reference TRBV18 and TRBJ2-3, the CDR3 gives the full variable domain: NAGVMQNPRHLVRRRGQEARLRCSPMKGHSHVYWYRQLPEEGLKFMVYLQKENIIDESGMPKERFSAEFPKEGPSILRIQQVVRGDSAAYFCASSPLTGGLADTQYFGPGTRLTVL.

CDR3 coding DNA: TGTGCCAGCAGCTTTGGGGACAGGGGAGGGATTGGAGCTTTCTTT. Protein product: CASSFGDRGGIGAFF. The V call is TRBV3-1 (or the pseudogene TRBV3-2), the J call TRBJ1-1; TRBD1 matches 10 bases. This CDR3 has 15 amino acids. The V and J ends lost 5 bases and 10 bases, in that order; junction bases with no gene match: 13. Germline V gene data show CDR1 as LGHDT and CDR2 as YNNKEL (reference sequence).

This sequence joins TRBV5-1 and TRBJ1-1; no clear D. V lost 4 bases and J lost 5, with 15 bases in between. Germline-derived CDR1 and CDR2 are SGHRS and YFSETQ. The CDR3 is 14 amino acids. The CDR3 DNA follows: TGCGCCAGCAGCCCAATGTCGCAGTCAACTGAAGCTTTCTTT. This sequence encodes CASSPMSQSTEAFF.

The rearrangement links TRBV10-3 to TRBJ2-5; 8 bases match TRBD1. The germline V gene encodes CDR1 ENHRY and CDR2 SYGVKD. Losses at the gene ends were 6 bases for V and 4 bases for J; bases not matched to a gene: 10. The CDR3 is 15 amino acids. CDR3: CAIRSTTGDGETQYF. The CDR3 region has the DNA TGTGCCATCAGATCCACGACAGGGGATGGAGAGACCCAGTACTTC.

The chain links TRBV19 to TRBJ1-4, with 8 bases lining up with TRBD1. From germline, CDR1 is LNHDA and CDR2 SQIVND (reference sequence). This CDR3 is 14 amino acids long. With V trimmed by 6 bases and J by 7 bases, 7 bases remained unmatched. CDR3 amino acids: CASSVTGAGEKLFF. The CDR3 region has the DNA TGTGCCAGTAGCGTGACAGGGGCTGGTGAAAAACTGTTTTTT.

This clone was recorded many times. This rearrangement joins TRBV7-9 to TRBJ1-1; no clear D gene. Germline values: CDR1 SEHNR, CDR2 FQNEAQ (reference sequence). The CDR3 totals 12 residues. V was clipped by 0 bases and J by 10 bases, with 9 bases between them. The CDR3 sequence is CASSLAESGAFF. DNA for the CDR3: TGTGCCAGCAGCTTAGCTGAGAGTGGAGCTTTCTTT.

The rearrangement joins TRBV30 to TRBJ1-4, with D perhaps matching TRBD1 (5 bases). The CDR3 sequence is 13 residues long. The V and J ends lost 1 base and 7 bases respectively, with 10 bases between them. Germline V gene sequence: CDR1 GTSNPN, CDR2 SVGIG (reference sequence). This chain's CDR3 is CAWSDGGGEKLFF. CDR3 nucleotides: TGTGCCTGGAGTGACGGGGGTGGTGAAAAACTGTTTTTT.

This sequence joins TRBV27 and TRBJ2-5, with D possibly TRBD1 on 5 matching bases. The CDR3 has 14 amino acids. With 6 bases removed from V and 0 bases from J, the gap between germline ends came to 11 bases. Germline-derived CDR1 and CDR2 are MNHEY and SMNVEV (reference sequence). The CDR3 loop reads CASSSTAYQETQYF. The DNA of the CDR3 is TGTGCCAGCAGCTCGACAGCTTACCAAGAGACCCAGTACTTC.

The gene calls are TRBV29-1 and TRBJ1-6; D is ambiguous. This CDR3 has 12 residues. Trimming pared 6 bases from V and 5 bases from J, leaving 8 bases between. Germline V CDR1 and CDR2: SQVTM, ANQGSEA. CDR3 loop: CSVERDNSPLHF. For the CDR3, the DNA is TGCAGCGTAGAGAGGGATAATTCACCCCTCCACTTT.

V and J are TRBV11-2 and TRBJ2-2; 8 bases map to TRBD2. Looked up from germline, CDR1 is SGHAT and CDR2 is FQNNGV. V lost 4 bases, J lost 1 base, and 5 bases stayed unmatched. The CDR3 contains 16 residues. CDR3 DNA: TGTGCCAGCAGCTCACGGGGGGGAAAGAACACCGGGGAGCTGTTTTTT. It encodes CASSSRGGKNTGELFF.

The rearrangement joins TRBV6-6 to TRBJ1-1; TRBD1 aligns across 9 bases. V dropped 2 bases and J dropped 0; count of bases not matched to a gene: 4. Germline CDR1 MNHNY, CDR2 SVGAGI (reference sequence). This CDR3 contains 16 residues. In DNA form, the CDR3 reads TGTGCCAGCAGTTACGACAGGGGGACGATGAACACTGAAGCTTTCTTT. Translation gives CASSYDRGTMNTEAFF.

The genes are TRBV29-1 and TRBJ2-7; 10 bases agree with TRBD1. This CDR3 has 14 amino acids. CDR1 SQVTM and CDR2 ANQGSEA come from the germline V gene. Trimming cost V 3 bases and J 6 bases; bases outside gene matches: 8. CDR3 in DNA: TGCAGCGTTGATTCCACGGGGACAGGGGCCGAGCAGTACTTC. Translating gives CSVDSTGTGAEQYF.

This clone was observed a handful of times. V gene TRBV4-2 combines with J gene TRBJ2-3; 7 bases map to TRBD2. Germline V CDR1 and CDR2: LGHNA, YNFKEQ. The CDR3 contains 15 residues. Losses at the gene ends were 1 base for V and 3 bases for J; bases not matched to a gene: 4. CDR3 protein: CASSQVERETDTQYF. CDR3 nucleotides: TGTGCCAGCAGCCAAGTGGAGCGGGAAACAGATACGCAGTATTTT.

V is TRBV18 and J is TRBJ1-1; D unclear. V was shortened by 5 bases and J by 2 bases, with 3 bases between the two germline ends. CDR3 length equals 11 residues. Germline V gene lookup returns CDR1 KGHSH and CDR2 LQKENI. The CDR3 DNA reads TGTGCCAGCTCAATAAACACTGAAGCTTTCTTT. Amino acids: CASSINTEAFF.

The J gene is TRBJ2-3, the V gene TRBV27; 9 bases map to TRBD2. The CDR3 covers 16 residues. CDR1 MNHEY and CDR2 SMNVEV come from the germline V gene (reference sequence). J gave up 6 bases and V 6 bases, and 13 bases lay outside the gene matches. CDR3 coding DNA: TGTGCCAGCAGCTCCCCCCATAGCGGGAGTGCGGATACGCAGTATTTT. Its protein product is CASSSPHSGSADTQYF.

This chain uses TRBV5-1 with TRBJ2-5; TRBD2 matches 12 bases. The CDR3 has 15 residues. J lost 2 bases, V lost 6 bases, and 5 bases had no gene match. CDR1 and CDR2 (germline): SGHRS, YFSETQ. For the CDR3, the DNA is TGCGCCAGCACTAGCGGGGGGGCCGTACAAGAGACCCAGTACTTC. This sequence encodes CASTSGGAVQETQYF.

The chain links TRBV30 to TRBJ2-2; 14 bases map to TRBD2. CDR1 is GTSNPN, CDR2 SVGIG, per germline (reference sequence). V gave up 4 bases and J gave up 12 bases; unmatched junction bases: 7. The CDR3 has 14 amino acids. The CDR3 DNA sequence: TGTGCCTGGACCCGGACTAGCGGGGGGAATCAGCTGTTTTTT. It encodes CAWTRTSGGNQLFF.

This chain links TRBV18 with TRBJ2-7; 7 bases agree with TRBD1. The V gene's germline CDR1 is KGHSH and CDR2 LQKENI. The V gene end was trimmed by 4 bases and the J gene end by 0 bases; junction bases not matched to a gene: 6. CDR3 length: 15 amino acids. CDR3 nucleotide sequence: TGTGCCAGCTCACACCAGGGGGAAGGCTCCTACGAGCAGTACTTC. Translation gives CASSHQGEGSYEQYF. The full variable domain, rest sourced from reference TRBV18 and TRBJ2-7, is NAGVMQNPRHLVRRRGQEARLRCSPMKGHSHVYWYRQLPEEGLKFMVYLQKENIIDESGMPKERFSAEFPKEGPSILRIQQVVRGDSAAYFCASSHQGEGSYEQYFGPGTRLTVT.

The chain links TRBV5-1 to TRBJ2-5, with 9 bases matching TRBD1. Germline V gives CDR1 SGHRS, CDR2 YFSETQ. This CDR3 contains 18 residues. Trimming removed 4 bases from V and 0 bases from J; junction bases left unmatched: 13. Written as DNA, the CDR3 is TGCGCCAGCAGCGGAGGGACAGGGAACAATCGGTACCAAGAGACCCAGTACTTC. Translation gives CASSGGTGNNRYQETQYF.

The gene calls are TRBV30 and TRBJ2-1; perhaps TRBD2 as D (5 bases). Germline V gives CDR1 GTSNPN, CDR2 SVGIG (reference sequence). Trimming cost V 2 bases and J 0 bases, with 11 bases left between them. The CDR3 length is 15 residues. As DNA, the CDR3 is TGTGCCTGGAGTAAGGGCAGCGGCTCCTACAATGAGCAGTTCTTC. Translating gives CAWSKGSGSYNEQFF.

The rearrangement uses TRBV15 and TRBJ2-1, with TRBD2 identical over 12 bases. V was clipped by 8 bases and J by 4 bases; unmatched bases: 3. The CDR3 is 14 residues long. Germline CDR1 LNHNV, CDR2 YYDKDF (reference sequence). The CDR3 nucleotides read TGTGCCACCCAAGGACTAGCGGGATACAATGAGCAGTTCTTC. Protein: CATQGLAGYNEQFF.

This clone was seen just once. The CDR3 is CASKGTENTGELFF. The CDR3 region has the DNA TGTGCCAGCAAGGGGACTGAGAACACCGGGGAGCTGTTTTTT. V is TRBV2 and J is TRBJ2-2, with D tentatively TRBD2 (6 bases). V was shortened by 7 bases and J by 1 base, with 10 bases between the two germline ends. Germline CDR1 SNHLY, CDR2 FYNNEI. The CDR3 covers 14 residues.

The chain combines TRBV19 with TRBJ2-3; D call uncertain. This CDR3 has 13 amino acids. Germline values: CDR1 LNHDA, CDR2 SQIVND (reference sequence). The V end was cut by 6 bases, the J end by 6 bases, with 13 bases between. CDR3 DNA sequence: TGTGCCAGTAGGAAGACGCTGGAGGATACGCAGTATTTT. This sequence encodes CASRKTLEDTQYF.

This clone showed up just once. This rearrangement joins TRBV6-5 to TRBJ2-3, with 9 bases lining up with TRBD2. This CDR3 has 16 amino acids. Germline trimming cut 4 bases from V and 4 bases from J; bases unmatched to any gene: 9. Germline lookup yields CDR1 MNHEY and CDR2 SVGAGI. CDR3 in DNA: TGTGCCAGCAGTTCCCCGCGAGCGGGGGGACCAGATACGCAGTATTTT. Translated: CASSSPRAGGPDTQYF.

This sequence joins TRBV7-3 and TRBJ2-3; possible D gene TRBD1, 5 bases. V lost 4 bases and J lost 4, with 9 bases in between. The length of the CDR3 is 13 residues. In germline, CDR1 is SGHTA, CDR2 FQGTGA. CDR3 in DNA: TGTGCCAGCAGCTCTAGGGGCCCAGATACGCAGTATTTT. Translating it yields CASSSRGPDTQYF.

The rearrangement links TRBV5-1 to TRBJ1-2; D is undetermined. Trimming pared 0 bases from V and 3 bases from J, leaving 12 bases between. This CDR3 contains 15 residues. CDR1 is SGHRS, CDR2 YFSETQ, per germline. The CDR3 loop is CASSLESGGHYGYTF. In DNA form, the CDR3 reads TGCGCCAGCAGCTTGGAGTCAGGAGGGCACTATGGCTACACCTTC.